This section outlines one T cell receptor beta chain sequence together with its context. CDR1 is LNHDA and CDR2 is SQIVND in the germline V gene (reference sequence). V was cut by 7 bases and J by 3 bases, with 9 bases left in between. The CDR3 loop spans 12 amino acids. The data originate from a study of blood T cell repertoires in COVID-19. Across the study: Italy, Spain and the United States were the sources of the convalescent and acute COVID-19 samples. T cells, B-cell-depleted T cells, or PBMCs provided the cDNA or gDNA that served as material.

Sequencing used immunoSEQ multiplex PCR; TCRdb keeps in-frame clones, though not all of them. This sample has about 170,000 clones, with approximately 85% found just once. The gene calls are TRBV19 and TRBJ1-2; D is undetermined. The sequence was collected from a man in his 60s who had recovered from COVID-19. The specimen sequenced was peripheral blood. In nucleotides, the CDR3 is TGTGCCAGTACGGTAGACTACTATGGCTACACCTTC. It translates to CASTVDYYGYTF.